The next 30 T cell receptor beta chains were all read from a single sample in a study of long-term antiretroviral therapy in people with HIV. Run at survey level, the immunoSEQ assay was version v3.0. TCRdb's copy holds only in-frame clones and misses some; the assay was immunoSEQ multiplex PCR. The sample includes 35,000 or so clones, around 94% of them seen just once. The sequencing used unsorted PBMCs, collected 4.1 years after starting antiretroviral therapy. These receptors all stem from a woman aged 45-60 years with HIV.

This sequence joins TRBV11-2 and TRBJ2-5; no clear D. Germline V gives CDR1 SGHAT, CDR2 FQNNGV. The CDR3 is made up of 15 amino acids. V was trimmed by 4 bases and J by 4 bases, leaving 16 bases between them. The CDR3 protein is CASSSRIRERETQYF. The CDR3 bases are TGTGCCAGCAGCTCCCGTATAAGAGAGAGAGAGACCCAGTACTTC.

This clone was seen just once. The rearrangement uses TRBV29-1 and TRBJ2-7; TRBD1 aligns across 7 bases. The CDR3 contains 13 residues. Germline V lookup: CDR1 SQVTM, CDR2 ANQGSEA. J gave up 2 bases and V 6 bases, and 7 bases lay outside the gene matches. CDR3 coding DNA: TGCAGCGTCTCCCGGGACAGCCCCTACGAGCAGTACTTC. Translation: CSVSRDSPYEQYF.

The V gene is TRBV6-5, the J gene TRBJ1-3; no clear D gene. V was pared by 8 bases and J by 3 bases, with 11 bases between. From germline, CDR1 is MNHEY and CDR2 SVGAGI. The CDR3 runs to 13 residues. CDR3 sequence reads: CASVPPFGNTIYF. CDR3 DNA: TGTGCCAGCGTCCCACCCTTTGGAAACACCATATATTTT.

This chain links TRBV9 with TRBJ2-4; 8 bases fit TRBD1. V lost 0 bases and J lost 0; bases outside the gene matches: 5. Germline V gene sequence: CDR1 SGDLS, CDR2 YYNGEE. CDR3 length equals 17 residues. CDR3 DNA sequence: TGTGCCAGCAGCGTAGCTCCGGACAGGGCAGCCAAAAACATTCAGTACTTC. The encoded protein is CASSVAPDRAAKNIQYF.

This chain joins TRBV6-6 and TRBJ1-1; no clear D gene. V was pared by 7 bases and J by 0 bases, with 18 bases between. This CDR3 has 16 residues. The V gene's germline CDR1 is MNHNY and CDR2 SVGAGI (reference sequence). The CDR3 spells CASTYPPEFLNTEAFF. Written as DNA, the CDR3 is TGTGCCAGCACCTACCCGCCCGAATTCCTGAACACTGAAGCTTTCTTT.

The rearrangement links TRBV27 to TRBJ2-1; 7 nucleotides agree with TRBD1. The junction had 5 bases not matched to a gene; V was cut back by 4 bases and J by 2 bases. This CDR3 has 15 residues. Germline V CDR1 and CDR2: MNHEY, SMNVEV (reference sequence). CDR3 sequence reads: CASSSGTVAYNEQFF. CDR3 sequence (DNA): TGTGCCAGCAGTTCCGGGACAGTTGCCTACAATGAGCAGTTCTTC.

V gene TRBV5-1 combines with J gene TRBJ2-3, with 7 bases fitting TRBD2. The germline V gene encodes CDR1 SGHRS and CDR2 YFSETQ. Unmatched junction bases numbered 2, after V lost 0 bases and J lost 1 base. The CDR3 is 15 residues long. The CDR3 coding sequence is TGCGCCAGCAGCTTGGGTGGGGGGGGCACAGATACGCAGTATTTT. Translating gives CASSLGGGGTDTQYF.

This chain uses TRBV5-1 with TRBJ1-1; D gene ambiguous. There are 14 residues in the CDR3. Trimming removed 0 bases from V and 0 bases from J, with 6 bases in between. Germline-derived CDR1 and CDR2 are SGHRS and YFSETQ. This CDR3 is CASSLDSLNTEAFF. The CDR3, as DNA: TGCGCCAGCAGCTTGGACAGCCTGAACACTGAAGCTTTCTTT.

This chain links TRBV18 with TRBJ1-1, with 7 bases fitting TRBD1. This CDR3 region has 17 residues. CDR1 and CDR2 from the germline V gene are KGHSH and LQKENI. The V gene end was trimmed by 3 bases and the J gene end by 0 bases; junction bases not matched to a gene: 10. CDR3 sequence: CASSPGTDVSMNTEAFF. The CDR3 DNA reads TGTGCCAGCTCACCTGGGACAGATGTCAGCATGAACACTGAAGCTTTCTTT.

CDR3 in amino acids: CASTSGIDYNEQFF. CDR3 DNA sequence: TGCGCCAGCACGTCGGGGATAGACTACAATGAGCAGTTCTTC. V gene TRBV23-1 combines with J gene TRBJ2-1; D is perhaps TRBD2 (5 bases). TRBV23-1 is an ORF; its function is uncertain. With 7 bases removed from V and 3 bases from J, the gap between germline ends came to 13 bases. The CDR3 is 14 amino acids.

This sequence joins TRBV11-1 and TRBJ1-5, with 7 bases identical to TRBD1. The trim removed 3 bases at V and 9 bases at J, leaving 2 bases unmatched. Germline V gene lookup returns CDR1 SGHAT and CDR2 FQDESV (reference sequence). The length of the CDR3 is 12 residues. The chain's CDR3 is CASSLGQRPQHF. DNA for the CDR3: TGTGCCAGCAGCTTGGGACAGCGGCCCCAGCATTTT.

V is TRBV27 and J is TRBJ2-1; 7 nucleotides align to TRBD2. The V and J ends lost 7 bases and 2 bases, in that order; junction bases with no gene match: 5. CDR3 length: 14 amino acids. CDR1 and CDR2 from the germline V gene are MNHEY and SMNVEV (reference sequence). The CDR3 is CASTLGGTYNEQFF. The CDR3 DNA reads as TGTGCCAGCACTCTGGGGGGGACCTACAATGAGCAGTTCTTC.

The chain uses TRBV7-3 and TRBJ1-3; 7 positions match TRBD1. The germline V gene encodes CDR1 SGHTA and CDR2 FQGTGA. V was clipped by 4 bases and J by 0 bases; unmatched bases: 6. There are 16 residues in the CDR3. The CDR3 loop reads CASSSSPGGSGNTIYF. In DNA form, the CDR3 reads TGTGCCAGCAGCTCCTCCCCAGGGGGCTCTGGAAACACCATATATTTT.

The V gene is TRBV5-6, the J gene TRBJ1-2; perhaps TRBD1 as D (6 bases). The CDR3 is 13 amino acids. Trimming took 8 bases from V and 8 from J, leaving 19 bases between them. The germline CDR1 and CDR2 sequences are SGHDT and YYEEEE. CDR3 in amino acids: CASVKDRSYGYTF. Here the CDR3 DNA reads TGTGCCAGTGTTAAAGACAGGTCTTACGGCTACACCTTC.

This clone was observed a single time. V and J are TRBV9 and TRBJ2-1; 8 bases align to TRBD1. Germline assignment: CDR1 SGDLS and CDR2 YYNGEE. V dropped 4 bases and J dropped 4; count of bases not matched to a gene: 7. This CDR3 contains 15 residues. Here the CDR3 reads CASSPQDRVYNEQFF. In DNA, the CDR3 is TGTGCCAGCAGCCCCCAGGACAGGGTATACAATGAGCAGTTCTTC.

A remark on this clone: Mismatch with germline at one junction end may stem from a read error. The V gene is TRBV4-2, the J gene TRBJ2-5, with D maybe TRBD1 (5 bases). The CDR3 totals 16 residues. Germline assignment: CDR1 LGHNA and CDR2 YNFKEQ. As DNA, the CDR3 is TGTGCCAGCAGTCAAGGGTTGGGGCCGTTGCTAGAGACCCAGTACTTC. It codes for CASSQGLGPLLETQYF.

This clone has only a few counts. The chain carries TRBV11-2 and TRBJ2-7; 11 positions agree with TRBD1. This CDR3 has 17 residues. V trimming: 1 base; J trimming: 2 bases; junction bases outside the gene matches: 7. CDR1 SGHAT and CDR2 FQNNGV come from the germline V gene. The CDR3 loop is CASSLVGGTGGPYEQYF. CDR3 nucleotides: TGTGCCAGCAGCTTAGTTGGGGGGACAGGGGGACCCTACGAGCAGTACTTC.

The chain uses TRBV6-5 and TRBJ1-3; 8 positions agree with TRBD1. The CDR3 contains 13 residues. V lost 10 bases to trimming and J lost 4 bases; unmatched junction nucleotides: 6. Germline V CDR1 and CDR2: MNHEY, SVGAGI. The DNA of the CDR3 is TGTGCCACCCACAGGGGGAGCGGAAACACCATATATTTT. It specifies CATHRGSGNTIYF.

Concerning this clone: Sequence at one end of the junction differs from germline and may be a read error. This chain connects TRBV7-7 to TRBJ2-3; 11 bases fit TRBD2. CDR3 size: 14 residues. From germline, CDR1 is SSHAT and CDR2 FNYEAQ (reference sequence). The CDR3 is CASSRLAGTNTQYF. The CDR3 nucleotides are TGTGCTAGCAGCCGACTAGCGGGGACTAATACGCAGTATTTT.

The chain couples TRBV6-1 to TRBJ1-6, with D tentatively TRBD1 (6 bases). The CDR3 is 14 amino acids. The germline V gene encodes CDR1 MNHNS and CDR2 SASEGT. V lost 6 bases and J lost 10, with 16 bases in between. The CDR3: CASRAWGAGSPLHF. Written as DNA, the CDR3 is TGTGCCAGCAGGGCCTGGGGGGCCGGCTCACCCCTCCACTTT.

The CDR3 nucleotides read TGTGCCAGCAGCCGCTCCCTTTTGGGGCTAGAGCATTACTACGAGCAGTACTTC. It yields the protein CASSRSLLGLEHYYEQYF. This chain links TRBV4-2 with TRBJ2-7, with a possible D match to TRBD1 (5 bases). There are 18 residues in the CDR3. Germline lookup yields CDR1 LGHNA and CDR2 YNFKEQ. V lost 4 bases, J lost 3 bases, and 25 bases lay in between.

The CDR3 is CASNWNGGDTDTQYF. The DNA of the CDR3 is TGTGCCAGCAATTGGAACGGGGGCGACACAGATACGCAGTATTTT. V usage is TRBV9 and J usage is TRBJ2-3; the D call may be TRBD1 or TRBD2 (6 bases each). Between the trimmed V and J ends, which lost 6 bases and 2 bases, there was a span of 16 bases. The CDR3 has 15 amino acids. The germline CDR1 and CDR2 sequences are SGDLS and YYNGEE. The full variable domain, rest sourced from reference TRBV9 and TRBJ2-3, is DSGVTQTPKHLITATGQRVTLRCSPRSGDLSVYWYQQSLDQGLQFLIQYYNGEERAKGNILERFSAQQFPDLHSELNLSSLELGDSALYFCASNWNGGDTDTQYFGPGTRLTVL.

This clone was counted between two and nine times. This rearrangement joins TRBV6-5 to TRBJ2-3, with unresolved D. CDR3 length: 14 amino acids. V was cut by 5 bases and J by 2 bases, with 11 bases left in between. Germline V CDR1 and CDR2: MNHEY, SVGAGI. The CDR3, as DNA: TGTGCCAGCAGTCCAAGCCCGAACACAGATACGCAGTATTTT. This encodes CASSPSPNTDTQYF.

The rearrangement uses TRBV11-1 and TRBJ1-3; TRBD1 matches at 10 bases. J was trimmed by 3 bases and V by 6 bases; bases with no gene match: 5. The CDR3 contains 15 residues. CDR1 is SGHAT and CDR2 is FQDESV in the germline V gene (reference sequence). CDR3 DNA sequence: TGTGCCAGCAGTTCGACAGGGGGCAATGGAAACACCATATATTTT. This sequence encodes CASSSTGGNGNTIYF.

The gene calls are TRBV29-1 and TRBJ2-3; 8 bases map to TRBD1. Germline V gene data show CDR1 as SQVTM and CDR2 as ANQGSEA. Germline trimming cut 3 bases from V and 7 bases from J; bases unmatched to any gene: 12. The CDR3 is 15 amino acids. The CDR3 protein is CSVDPGTGARYTQYF. Written as DNA, the CDR3 is TGCAGCGTTGATCCCGGGACAGGAGCGCGATATACGCAGTATTTT.

The CDR3 is CASRTSGGVGEQYF. CDR3 nucleotide sequence: TGTGCCAGCAGGACTAGCGGGGGGGTAGGTGAGCAGTACTTC. The chain has TRBV27 and TRBJ2-7; TRBD2 matches at 14 bases. CDR3 length: 14 amino acids. Germline CDR1 and CDR2: MNHEY and SMNVEV (reference sequence). The J segment lost 7 bases and the V segment lost 6 bases, leaving 5 bases of the junction unmatched.

The chain combines TRBV7-9 with TRBJ2-7; D is ambiguous. V was trimmed by 3 bases and J by 2 bases, leaving 17 bases between them. The length of the CDR3 is 16 residues. Germline V gives CDR1 SEHNR, CDR2 FQNEAQ (reference sequence). The DNA for the CDR3 is TGTGCCAGCAGCTTCGAAACCGGGCCAAAGCCCTACGAGCAGTACTTC. It yields the protein CASSFETGPKPYEQYF.

The J gene is TRBJ1-1, the V gene TRBV7-3; TRBD1 aligns across 8 bases. V trimming: 5 bases; J trimming: 1 base; junction bases outside the gene matches: 3. CDR3 length equals 14 residues. Germline assignment: CDR1 SGHTA and CDR2 FQGTGA. CDR3 coding DNA: TGTGCCAGCAGCGGTGGGACAGGGAACACTGAAGCTTTCTTT. It specifies CASSGGTGNTEAFF.

Concerning this clone: Mismatch with germline at one junction end may stem from a read error. The gene calls are TRBV7-7 and TRBJ2-3; D may correspond to TRBD1 or TRBD2 (5 bases each). The CDR3 loop spans 14 amino acids. Germline V gene data show CDR1 as SSHAT and CDR2 as FNYEAQ (reference sequence). The chain's CDR3 is CASSLDPGSDTQYF. DNA for the CDR3: TGTGCTAGCAGCTTAGATCCAGGGAGTGATACGCAGTATTTT. Drawing the rest from reference TRBV7-7 and TRBJ2-3, the complete variable domain is GAGVSQSPRYKVTKRGQDVTLRCDPISSHATLYWYQQALGQGPEFLTYFNYEAQPDKSGLPSDRFSAERPEGSISTLTIQRTEQRDSAMYRCASSLDPGSDTQYFGPGTRLTVL.

The genes are TRBV5-4 and TRBJ1-3; TRBD1 is a possible D gene (6 bases). The CDR3 has 14 residues. The V gene's germline CDR1 is SGHNT and CDR2 YYREEE (reference sequence). Trimming took off 3 bases at V and 0 bases at J, with 7 bases between the two ends. The CDR3 is CASSSRGSGNTIYF. The DNA of the CDR3 is TGTGCCAGCAGCTCCAGGGGCTCTGGAAACACCATATATTTT. The complete variable domain, with remaining parts taken from reference TRBV5-4 and TRBJ1-3, reads ETGVTQSPTHLIKTRGQQVTLRCSSQSGHNTVSWYQQALGQGPQFIFQYYREEENGRGNFPPRFSGLQFPNYSSELNVNALELDDSALYLCASSSRGSGNTIYFGEGSWLTVV.